This T cell receptor beta chain was identified in a study of blood T cell repertoires in COVID-19. Study as a whole: Spain, Italy and the United States supplied samples that represented acute and convalescent COVID-19.

How the authors handled the data: Amplification with reference gene primers provided the estimates of nucleated cell counts. Generated by immunoSEQ multiplex PCR, the TCRdb table keeps only in-frame clones and is missing some. V and J calls and clone size are copied from that table; D and trimming were computed from the DNA. The sample gives 210,000 or so clones, 84% of which show up once; approximately 8.1% is in the top ten. The specimen was peripheral blood. This TCR was sampled from a woman between 45 and 65 years old with active or convalescent COVID-19.

CDR3 coding DNA: TGCAGTGTCCCCGACCGGTCGGGGCAGTTCTTC. Its translation: CSVPDRSGQFF. The rearrangement joins TRBV20-1 to TRBJ2-1; D ambiguous. The germline V gene encodes CDR1 DFQATT and CDR2 SNEGSKA (reference sequence). Trimming removed 7 bases at V and 12 bases at J, with 16 bases between. The CDR3 is made up of 11 amino acids.